The 27 T cell receptor beta chains below were found in one sample sequenced in a study of T cell responses to AZD1222 COVID-19 vaccine. Libraries were prepared by immunoSEQ multiplex PCR; TCRdb keeps only in-frame clonotypes and omits some of them. The table includes roughly 120,000 clones, roughly 85% detected once. The sequences come from peripheral blood, collected on day 0 of MenACWY control vaccination. These receptors all come from an adult in good health.

The chain recombines TRBV3-1 (or the pseudogene TRBV3-2) with TRBJ2-7; a possible D gene is TRBD2 (5 bases). Germline V CDR1 and CDR2: LGHDT, YNNKEL (reference sequence). V was shortened by 1 base and J by 1 base, with 8 bases between the two germline ends. The CDR3 length is 14 residues. As DNA, the CDR3 is TGTGCCAGCAGCCAAGCTGCGGGTTCCTACGAGCAGTACTTC. This encodes CASSQAAGSYEQYF.

The rearrangement uses TRBV27 and TRBJ2-7; maybe TRBD2 (6 bases). CDR1 and CDR2 from the germline V gene are MNHEY and SMNVEV (reference sequence). This CDR3 contains 14 residues. Trimming shortened V by 2 bases and J by 6 bases, and 14 bases separated the two germline ends. The DNA of the CDR3 is TGTGCCAGCAGTTTAAATAGACGGGGGACCGAGCAGTACTTC. Translation: CASSLNRRGTEQYF.

The chain has TRBV15 and TRBJ1-1; D not certain. This CDR3 has 15 amino acids. From germline, CDR1 is LNHNV and CDR2 YYDKDF (reference sequence). Trimming removed 0 bases from V and 6 bases from J, with 14 bases in between. CDR3 protein: CATSRDISTVPEAFF. CDR3 nucleotides: TGTGCCACCAGCAGAGATATAAGCACGGTTCCTGAAGCTTTCTTT.

This chain joins TRBV6-2 or TRBV6-3 and TRBJ2-7; a possible D gene is TRBD1 (5 bases). V was cut by 2 bases and J by 4 bases, with 15 bases left in between. The germline gives CDR1 MNHEY, CDR2 SVGEGT. There are 15 residues in the CDR3. CDR3 DNA: TGTGCCAGCAGTTACGAGGACACGACTGGATACGAGCAGTACTTC. It translates to CASSYEDTTGYEQYF.

The V gene is TRBV3-1 (or the pseudogene TRBV3-2), the J gene TRBJ1-2; no definite D call. The CDR3 spans 13 residues. The germline gives CDR1 LGHDT, CDR2 YNNKEL (reference sequence). The V gene lost 4 bases and the J gene lost 8 bases, with 14 bases spanning the gap. In nucleotides, the CDR3 is TGTGCCAGCAGCCCCCCCCCGTTGGGGGGCTACACCTTC. Its protein is CASSPPPLGGYTF.

This clone was seen once. The chain joins TRBV28 to TRBJ2-5, with TRBD2 matching over 14 bases. The V gene's germline CDR1 is MDHEN and CDR2 SYDVKM. This CDR3 spans 17 amino acids. J gave up 7 bases and V 3 bases, and 10 bases lay outside the gene matches. This CDR3 reads CASSFQTSGGAGATQYF. For the CDR3, the DNA is TGTGCCAGCAGTTTCCAGACTAGCGGGGGGGCCGGCGCGACCCAGTACTTC.

The chain has TRBV3-1 (or the pseudogene TRBV3-2) and TRBJ1-2, with 10 bases matching TRBD1. CDR3 size: 16 residues. The ends lost 2 bases at V and 7 bases at J; junction bases unmatched: 10. The germline CDR1 and CDR2 sequences are LGHDT and YNNKEL (reference sequence). The chain's CDR3 is CASSQIGTGDEGGYTF. For the CDR3, the DNA is TGTGCCAGCAGCCAAATCGGGACAGGGGATGAAGGTGGCTACACCTTC.

V is TRBV19 and J is TRBJ1-1; possible D gene TRBD1, 5 bases. The CDR3 extends over 13 amino acids. From germline, CDR1 is LNHDA and CDR2 SQIVND (reference sequence). The V end was cut by 5 bases, the J end by 5 bases, with 12 bases between. Here the CDR3 DNA reads TGTGCCAGTAGTGGGGAGGGGAGGACTGAAGCTTTCTTT. Its protein product is CASSGEGRTEAFF.

This chain connects TRBV15 to TRBJ1-1, with TRBD1 matching 10 bases. The V and J ends lost 4 bases and 4 bases, in that order; junction bases with no gene match: 9. Germline assignment: CDR1 LNHNV and CDR2 YYDKDF (reference sequence). The CDR3 covers 16 residues. DNA of the CDR3: TGTGCCACCAGCATTGCCCCGGACAGGGGGGTCACTGAAGCTTTCTTT. Translation: CATSIAPDRGVTEAFF.

CDR3: CASSRDLGYGYTF. CDR3 in DNA: TGTGCCAGCTCTCGGGACCTAGGCTATGGCTACACCTTC. This chain links TRBV18 with TRBJ1-2; D is possibly TRBD1 (5 bases). Germline CDR1 and CDR2: KGHSH and LQKENI. CDR3 size: 13 residues. V lost 6 bases to trimming and J lost 4 bases, with 12 bases between them.

The table lists this clone with a count of one. V is TRBV7-2 and J is TRBJ2-3, with 9 bases lining up with TRBD2. Germline CDR1 SGHTA, CDR2 FQGNSA. Trimming at V came to 3 bases and at J to 0 bases, leaving 7 bases not matched to a gene. The CDR3 covers 17 residues. CDR3 sequence (DNA): TGTGCCAGCAGCTTTAGAGGCCTAGCGGGGAGCACAGATACGCAGTATTTT. Encoded protein: CASSFRGLAGSTDTQYF.

The chain joins TRBV6-2 or TRBV6-3 to TRBJ2-3, with TRBD2 matching 10 bases. The length of the CDR3 is 15 residues. V shed 5 bases and J 1 base; nucleotides not matched to a gene: 3. Germline V lookup: CDR1 MNHEY, CDR2 SVGEGT. CDR3 region: CASSHLAGGTDTQYF. The CDR3 nucleotides read TGTGCCAGCAGTCATCTAGCGGGGGGCACAGATACGCAGTATTTT.

This chain joins TRBV3-1 (or the pseudogene TRBV3-2) and TRBJ2-1, with 9 bases fitting TRBD1. Germline CDR1 is LGHDT and CDR2 is YNNKEL (reference sequence). Unmatched junction bases numbered 15, after V lost 2 bases and J lost 1 base. This CDR3 spans 20 amino acids. As DNA, the CDR3 is TGTGCCAGCAGCCAAAGATCCGGGACAGGGTTGTTTAGGTCCTACAATGAGCAGTTCTTC. This encodes CASSQRSGTGLFRSYNEQFF.

The genes are TRBV4-2 and TRBJ2-2; D is uncertain. V lost 0 bases, J lost 1 base, and 15 bases lay in between. The CDR3 consists of 18 residues. The germline V gene encodes CDR1 LGHNA and CDR2 YNFKEQ. Here the CDR3 DNA reads TGTGCCAGCAGCCAAGAAATCGGACGGAGCCTGAACACCGGGGAGCTGTTTTTT. This sequence encodes CASSQEIGRSLNTGELFF.

The V and J genes are TRBV11-2 and TRBJ2-2; D tentatively fits TRBD1 or TRBD2 (6 bases each). Trimming shortened V by 2 bases and J by 6 bases, and 10 bases separated the two germline ends. This CDR3 contains 14 residues. Per germline, CDR1 SGHAT and CDR2 FQNNGV. CDR3 sequence (DNA): TGTGCCAGCAGCTTATCAAGGGGGGCCGGGGAGCTGTTTTTT. Encoded protein: CASSLSRGAGELFF.

The table lists this clone with a few counts. The rearrangement joins TRBV5-1 to TRBJ2-7, with D perhaps TRBD1 or TRBD2 (5 bases each). The V gene lost 3 bases and the J gene lost 5 bases, with 15 bases spanning the gap. Germline V gene sequence: CDR1 SGHRS, CDR2 YFSETQ. This CDR3 has 14 amino acids. DNA for the CDR3: TGCGCCAGCAGCTCCATCGGGGCAGTCGACGAGCAGTACTTC. Encoded protein: CASSSIGAVDEQYF. Together with reference TRBV5-1 and TRBJ2-7, the CDR3 gives the full variable domain: KAGVTQTPRYLIKTRGQQVTLSCSPISGHRSVSWYQQTPGQGLQFLFEYFSETQRNKGNFPGRFSGRQFSNSRSEMNVSTLELGDSALYLCASSSIGAVDEQYFGPGTRLTVT.

The J gene is TRBJ1-5, the V gene TRBV6-5; D not resolved. V was cut by 8 bases and J by 0 bases, with 8 bases left in between. From germline, CDR1 is MNHEY and CDR2 SVGAGI. CDR3 length: 13 amino acids. CDR3 nucleotides: TGTGCCAGCCGTCAGCGTAGCAATCAGCCCCAGCATTTT. Residues: CASRQRSNQPQHF.

This rearrangement joins TRBV9 to TRBJ2-2, with 11 bases matching TRBD2. The V segment lost 3 bases and the J segment 6 bases; nucleotides outside the gene matches: 7. The CDR3 is 16 amino acids. Germline V gene sequence: CDR1 SGDLS, CDR2 YYNGEE. This CDR3 is CASSGSLAGVAGELFF. The CDR3 DNA follows: TGTGCCAGCAGCGGATCACTAGCGGGGGTGGCCGGGGAGCTGTTTTTT.

The chain couples TRBV11-2 to TRBJ1-2, with a possible D match to TRBD1 (6 bases). The CDR3 covers 14 residues. The germline CDR1 and CDR2 sequences are SGHAT and FQNNGV. The germline V and J ends were trimmed by 0 bases and 6 bases, with 11 bases remaining between them. The CDR3 coding sequence is TGTGCCAGCAGCTTAGATTCGGCAGGGGATGGCTACACCTTC. It is translated as CASSLDSAGDGYTF.

J is TRBJ1-5 and V is TRBV19; 7 bases are shared with TRBD1. Looked up from germline, CDR1 is LNHDA and CDR2 is SQIVND (reference sequence). After removal of 7 bases from V and 4 bases from J, the junction contained 13 bases not matched to a gene. This CDR3 region has 16 residues. The DNA for the CDR3 is TGTGCCAGTACCCCTCACCGGGACAGAGGTAATCAGCCCCAGCATTTT. Protein sequence: CASTPHRDRGNQPQHF.

The genes are TRBV5-6 and TRBJ2-1; TRBD2 matches 13 bases. Germline V gene sequence: CDR1 SGHDT, CDR2 YYEEEE. This CDR3 comprises 15 residues. J gave up 8 bases and V 4 bases, and 6 bases lay outside the gene matches. CDR3 sequence: CASSPGLAGVYEQFF. The CDR3, as DNA: TGTGCCAGCAGCCCTGGACTAGCGGGGGTCTATGAGCAGTTCTTC.

The chain combines TRBV7-2 with TRBJ2-7, with a possible D match to TRBD1 (6 bases). The CDR3 extends over 11 amino acids. CDR1 and CDR2 (germline): SGHTA, FQGNSA. The ends were cut back, 4 bases at V and 6 bases at J, with 7 bases in the middle. In DNA form, the CDR3 reads TGTGCCAGCAGCTGGGGGCGCGAGCAGTACTTC. Amino acid sequence: CASSWGREQYF.

V is TRBV7-2 and J is TRBJ2-7, with D unresolved. The germline V and J ends were trimmed by 4 bases and 3 bases, with 13 bases remaining between them. The CDR3 is made up of 14 amino acids. Per the germline V gene, CDR1 is SGHTA and CDR2 is FQGNSA. CDR3 protein: CASSSSPSLYEQYF. CDR3 sequence (DNA): TGTGCCAGCAGCTCCTCCCCCAGCCTCTACGAGCAGTACTTC. The whole variable domain, filled in from reference TRBV7-2 and TRBJ2-7, reads GAGVSQSPSNKVTEKGKDVELRCDPISGHTALYWYRQSLGQGLEFLIYFQGNSAPDKSGLPSDRFSAERTGGSVSTLTIQRTQQEDSAVYLCASSSSPSLYEQYFGPGTRLTVT.

The chain uses TRBV7-3 and TRBJ2-5; TRBD2 matches at 7 bases. Germline assignment: CDR1 SGHTA and CDR2 FQGTGA. This CDR3 is built from 16 residues. The V segment lost 1 base and the J segment 2 bases; nucleotides outside the gene matches: 7. The CDR3 region has the DNA TGTGCCAGCAGCTTAAGGCCGGGAGGATTACAAGAGACCCAGTACTTC. Residues: CASSLRPGGLQETQYF.

This chain connects TRBV4-3 to TRBJ2-4; D remains ambiguous. The V end lost 0 bases, the J end lost 0 bases, and 18 bases lay between the germline ends. The CDR3 is 19 residues long. Germline assignment: CDR1 LGHNA and CDR2 YSLEER. The chain's CDR3 is CASSQDPPRTTLAKNIQYF. The DNA of the CDR3 is TGCGCCAGCAGCCAAGATCCCCCCAGGACCACGCTAGCCAAAAACATTCAGTACTTC.

This chain links TRBV18 with TRBJ1-5; no definite D call. V was trimmed by 6 bases and J by 0 bases, leaving 9 bases between them. Germline lookup yields CDR1 KGHSH and CDR2 LQKENI. This CDR3 is built from 14 residues. The CDR3 loop is CASSATVSNQPQHF. The CDR3, as DNA: TGTGCCAGCTCCGCGACGGTTAGCAATCAGCCCCAGCATTTT.

This clone was found once. The J gene is TRBJ2-2, the V gene TRBV19; D unclear. Germline CDR1 and CDR2: LNHDA and SQIVND (reference sequence). V gave up 3 bases and J gave up 4 bases, with 12 bases separating them. The CDR3 consists of 15 residues. In nucleotides, the CDR3 is TGTGCCAGTAGTATCCGGGCGTCGGGCACCGGGGAGCTGTTTTTT. Translation: CASSIRASGTGELFF.